These 9 T cell receptor beta chains were sequenced from one sample in a study of blood T cell repertoires in COVID-19. TCRdb's table, derived via immunoSEQ multiplex PCR, lists solely in-frame clones and lacks some. This table has over 40,000 clones, roughly 82% appearing once. The specimen sequenced was peripheral blood. The receptors were sampled from a human donor in a cohort sampled during active COVID-19.

The V call is TRBV19, the J call TRBJ1-2; a possible D gene is TRBD1 (6 bases). The germline V gene encodes CDR1 LNHDA and CDR2 SQIVND (reference sequence). The CDR3 runs to 14 residues. The germline V and J ends were trimmed by 5 bases and 3 bases, with 13 bases remaining between them. The DNA of the CDR3 is TGTGCCAGTAGTCCCTTGGGGGGGCACTATGGCTACACCTTC. Protein: CASSPLGGHYGYTF.

This chain uses TRBV19 with TRBJ2-6, with 8 positions matching TRBD2. The germline V gene encodes CDR1 LNHDA and CDR2 SQIVND (reference sequence). Trimming removed 3 bases from V and 0 bases from J; junction bases left unmatched: 4. The CDR3 covers 17 residues. CDR3 bases: TGTGCCAGTAGTATCCTCGGGGGGGACTCTGGGGCCAACGTCCTGACTTTC. This translates into CASSILGGDSGANVLTF.

This chain connects TRBV10-3 to TRBJ2-7; 7 bases map to TRBD2. The CDR3 has 13 amino acids. Germline V gene data show CDR1 as ENHRY and CDR2 as SYGVKD. V lost 4 bases and J lost 2; bases outside the gene matches: 2. The CDR3: CAISVGTTYEQYF. The CDR3 nucleotides are TGTGCCATCAGTGTTGGGACTACCTACGAGCAGTACTTC.

The chain joins TRBV19 to TRBJ1-1, with TRBD1 matching over 7 bases. The V segment lost 9 bases and the J segment 4 bases; nucleotides outside the gene matches: 8. The CDR3 totals 13 residues. Germline lookup yields CDR1 LNHDA and CDR2 SQIVND (reference sequence). The CDR3 DNA is TGTGCCAGCCGACAGGGTAGCAGCACTGAAGCTTTCTTT. Its translation is CASRQGSSTEAFF.

CDR3 coding DNA: TGTGCCAGTAGTATAAAGTACGGGACATTATATGGCTACACCTTC. Encoded protein: CASSIKYGTLYGYTF. V and J are TRBV19 and TRBJ1-2; D is perhaps TRBD1 (6 bases). The CDR3 has 15 residues. Per germline, CDR1 LNHDA and CDR2 SQIVND (reference sequence). V lost 2 bases to trimming and J lost 5 bases, with 15 bases between them. Full variable domain (missing parts from reference TRBV19 and TRBJ1-2): DGGITQSPKYLFRKEGQNVTLSCEQNLNHDAMYWYRQDPGQGLRLIYYSQIVNDFQKGDIAEGYSVSREKKESFPLTVTSAQKNPTAFYLCASSIKYGTLYGYTFGSGTRLTVV.

In this sample, this clone turned up once. The genes are TRBV9 and TRBJ2-1; TRBD1 is a possible D gene (6 bases). Germline CDR1 and CDR2: SGDLS and YYNGEE. V was pared by 3 bases and J by 9 bases, with 22 bases between. This CDR3 has 16 residues. The CDR3 loop is CASSERATTGYGEQFF. CDR3 nucleotides: TGTGCCAGCAGCGAGAGGGCAACCACAGGGTACGGTGAGCAGTTCTTC.

The chain combines TRBV5-4 with TRBJ2-1, with TRBD1 as a possible D gene (6 bases). Trimming stripped 3 bases from V and 9 bases from J, with 19 bases between. The CDR3 runs 15 residues. Germline lookup yields CDR1 SGHNT and CDR2 YYREEE (reference sequence). The CDR3 sequence: CASSSPDRPDPEQFF. The CDR3 DNA sequence: TGTGCCAGCAGCTCGCCGGACAGACCAGACCCTGAGCAGTTCTTC. Looking up the rest from reference TRBV5-4 and TRBJ2-1 gives the full variable domain: ETGVTQSPTHLIKTRGQQVTLRCSSQSGHNTVSWYQQALGQGPQFIFQYYREEENGRGNFPPRFSGLQFPNYSSELNVNALELDDSALYLCASSSPDRPDPEQFFGPGTRLTVL.

The rearrangement uses TRBV12-3 or TRBV12-4 and TRBJ2-3; the D gene is possibly TRBD2 (6 bases). The V end lost 8 bases, the J end lost 4 bases, and 13 bases lay between the germline ends. This CDR3 is 13 amino acids long. CDR3 residues: CASRGGQPDTQYF. CDR3 sequence (DNA): TGTGCCAGCCGGGGAGGTCAGCCAGATACGCAGTATTTT.

The chain has TRBV9 and TRBJ1-3; perhaps TRBD1 as D (5 bases). Germline lookup yields CDR1 SGDLS and CDR2 YYNGEE. Trimming took off 0 bases at V and 0 bases at J, with 10 bases between the two ends. The CDR3 covers 16 residues. The CDR3: CASSVDAQGSGNTIYF. CDR3 nucleotide sequence: TGTGCCAGCAGCGTAGACGCTCAGGGCTCTGGAAACACCATATATTTT.